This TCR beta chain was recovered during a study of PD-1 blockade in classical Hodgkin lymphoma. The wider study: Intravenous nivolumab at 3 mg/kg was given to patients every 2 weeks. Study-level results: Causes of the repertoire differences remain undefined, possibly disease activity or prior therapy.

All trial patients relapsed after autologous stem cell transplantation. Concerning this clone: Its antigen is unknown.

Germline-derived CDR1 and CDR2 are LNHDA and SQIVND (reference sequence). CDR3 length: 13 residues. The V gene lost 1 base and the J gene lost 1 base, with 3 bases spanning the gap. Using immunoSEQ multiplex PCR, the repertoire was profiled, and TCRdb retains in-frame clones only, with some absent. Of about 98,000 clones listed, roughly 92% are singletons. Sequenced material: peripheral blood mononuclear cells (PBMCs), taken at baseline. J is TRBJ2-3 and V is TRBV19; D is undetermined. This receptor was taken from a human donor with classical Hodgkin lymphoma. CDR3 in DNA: TGTGCCAGTAGTATAGTAGGCACAGATACGCAGTATTTT. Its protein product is CASSIVGTDTQYF.